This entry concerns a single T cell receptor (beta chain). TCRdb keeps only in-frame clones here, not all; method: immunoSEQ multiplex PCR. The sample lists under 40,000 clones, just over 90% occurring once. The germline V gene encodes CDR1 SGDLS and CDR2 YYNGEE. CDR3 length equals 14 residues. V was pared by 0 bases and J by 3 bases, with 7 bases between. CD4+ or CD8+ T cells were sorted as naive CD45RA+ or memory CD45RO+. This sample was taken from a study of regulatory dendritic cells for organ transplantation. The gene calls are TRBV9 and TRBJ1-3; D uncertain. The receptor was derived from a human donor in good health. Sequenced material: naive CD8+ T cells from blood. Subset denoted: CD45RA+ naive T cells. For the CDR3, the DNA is TGTGCCAGCAGCGTAGGTTTTGGTGGAAACACCATATATTTT. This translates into CASSVGFGGNTIYF.